The 26 T cell receptor beta chains reported below all come from one sample, sequenced in a study of T cells in Graves' hyperthyroidism and ophthalmopathy. Amplified TCR beta CDR3 regions derived from RNA transcripts. TCR CDR3 underwent first-round RT-PCR with the HTBI primer set. In TCRdb, the multiplex PCR reads were re-called with MiXCR into one record per CDR3 protein. Found here are some 570,000 distinct CDR3 sequences, 17% of them singletons; the top ten hold approximately 15%. Sequencing was carried out using blood. The receptors derive from a woman under 30 with Graves' ophthalmopathy.

This clonotype appeared many times. This chain connects TRBV7-2 to TRBJ2-1; 7 nucleotides line up with TRBD2. V shed 1 base, J shed 8 bases, and the junction held 11 bases outside the gene matches. The CDR3 covers 16 residues. Germline loops: CDR1 SGHTA, CDR2 FQGNSA. For the CDR3, the DNA is TGTGCCAGCAGCTTAGAGGCGGGACTATTTTTTGATGAGCAGTTCTTC. Protein: CASSLEAGLFFDEQFF. The full variable domain, in which reference TRBV7-2 and TRBJ2-1 provide the parts outside the CDR3, is GAGVSQSPSNKVTEKGKDVELRCDPISGHTALYWYRQSLGQGLEFLIYFQGNSAPDKSGLPSDRFSAERTGGSVSTLTIQRTQQEDSAVYLCASSLEAGLFFDEQFFGPGTRLTVL.

The CDR3: CASSQDAQSTEAFF. DNA for the CDR3: TGCGCCAGCAGCCAAGATGCACAGTCCACTGAAGCTTTCTTT. V and J are TRBV4-1 and TRBJ1-1, with D uncertain. V lost 0 bases to trimming and J lost 4 bases, with 9 bases between them. From germline, CDR1 is MGHRA and CDR2 YSYEKL. CDR3 length: 14 amino acids.

This chain joins TRBV6-5 and TRBJ1-1; 8 bases agree with TRBD1. Trimming cost V 4 bases and J 7 bases; bases outside gene matches: 8. The CDR3 extends over 14 amino acids. Germline V CDR1 and CDR2: MNHEY, SVGAGI. This CDR3 reads CASSWGRGPVEAFF. Written as DNA, the CDR3 is TGTGCCAGCAGTTGGGGCAGGGGGCCTGTTGAAGCTTTCTTT.

The CDR3 loop is CASNKEGSGNTIYF. CDR3 sequence (DNA): TGTGCCAGCAACAAGGAGGGCTCTGGAAACACCATATATTTT. The rearrangement uses TRBV28 and TRBJ1-3; D is unresolved. The V end lost 7 bases, the J end lost 0 bases, and 10 bases lay between the germline ends. Looked up from germline, CDR1 is MDHEN and CDR2 is SYDVKM. This CDR3 has 14 amino acids. Supplemented by reference TRBV28 and TRBJ1-3, the full variable domain reads DVKVTQSSRYLVKRTGEKVFLECVQDMDHENMFWYRQDPGLGLRLIYFSYDVKMKEKGDIPEGYSVSREKKERFSLILESASTNQTSMYLCASNKEGSGNTIYFGEGSWLTVV.

This clonotype was picked up many times. The chain has TRBV11-2 and TRBJ2-1; tentatively, D is TRBD1 (5 bases). The CDR3 runs to 15 residues. With 5 bases removed from V and 5 bases from J, the gap between germline ends came to 16 bases. Germline V gene lookup returns CDR1 SGHAT and CDR2 FQNNGV. CDR3 residues: CASSPPTVGNNEQFF. CDR3 sequence (DNA): TGTGCCAGCAGCCCCCCGACAGTGGGTAACAATGAGCAGTTCTTC.

This clonotype has just a few counts. V usage is TRBV29-1 and J usage is TRBJ1-5; possible D gene TRBD1, 5 bases. Germline CDR1 SQVTM, CDR2 ANQGSEA. The CDR3 is made up of 13 amino acids. V was trimmed by 4 bases and J by 11 bases, leaving 18 bases between them. This CDR3 is CSVAPGAGVTQHF. In DNA, the CDR3 is TGCAGCGTTGCTCCCGGGGCCGGGGTGACCCAGCATTTT.

This clonotype was seen more than once but under ten times. The J gene is TRBJ2-1, the V gene TRBV10-3; weak D call: TRBD2 (5 bases). CDR3 length: 16 residues. The V and J ends lost 0 bases and 0 bases respectively, with 9 bases between them. CDR1 is ENHRY and CDR2 is SYGVKD in the germline V gene. CDR3 DNA: TGTGCCATCAGTGAGTCAAGCGGAGACTCCTACAATGAGCAGTTCTTC. Translated: CAISESSGDSYNEQFF.

With regard to this clonotype: No conserved phenylalanine or tryptophan is present at the end of the CDR3, so a read error is the likely explanation. V gene TRBV12-3 or TRBV12-4 combines with J gene TRBJ1-1, with D unclear. This CDR3 has 17 residues. The ends were cut back, 1 base at V and 1 base at J, with 16 bases in the middle. CDR3 amino acids: CASSLDLVGPQNTEAFL. CDR3 DNA sequence: TGTGCCAGCAGTTTAGATTTAGTTGGGCCGCAGAACACTGAAGCTTTCCTT.

V and J are TRBV2 and TRBJ2-3; TRBD1 aligns across 7 bases. The J segment lost 2 bases and the V segment lost 6 bases, leaving 5 bases of the junction unmatched. This CDR3 contains 14 residues. CDR1 is SNHLY, CDR2 FYNNEI, per germline. The CDR3 nucleotides are TGTGCCAGCAGGGAGACAGGGTCCACAGATACGCAGTATTTT. Translating gives CASRETGSTDTQYF.

The V call is TRBV6-5, the J call TRBJ1-2, with 8 bases identical to TRBD1. The CDR3 extends over 15 amino acids. The V segment lost 2 bases and the J segment 2 bases; nucleotides outside the gene matches: 4. Germline CDR1 is MNHEY and CDR2 is SVGAGI. The CDR3 reads CASSYTDRANYGYTF. The CDR3 DNA reads TGTGCCAGCAGTTACACGGACAGGGCGAACTATGGCTACACCTTC.

The chain combines TRBV6-1 with TRBJ2-5; TRBD1 matches at 9 bases. This CDR3 comprises 13 residues. J gave up 5 bases and V 6 bases, and 4 bases lay outside the gene matches. Germline V gene data show CDR1 as MNHNS and CDR2 as SASEGT. This chain's CDR3 is CASRTGGAETQYF. Here the CDR3 DNA reads TGTGCCAGCAGAACAGGGGGCGCGGAGACCCAGTACTTC.

The CDR3 region has the DNA TGCAGTGCTAGAGATAAACAGGGCCACTACAATGAGCAGTTCTTC. Protein product: CSARDKQGHYNEQFF. V usage is TRBV20-1 and J usage is TRBJ2-1, with a weak D call TRBD1 (6 bases). The V end lost 0 bases, the J end lost 3 bases, and 12 bases lay between the germline ends. This CDR3 is built from 15 residues. Germline V CDR1 and CDR2: DFQATT, SNEGSKA (reference sequence).

There are many counts of this clonotype. The genes are TRBV7-3 and TRBJ1-3; unclear D gene. Germline CDR1 is SGHTA and CDR2 is FQGTGA. The CDR3 totals 14 residues. V dropped 6 bases and J dropped 1 base, with 10 bases sitting between them. The CDR3 sequence: CASSSTASGNTIYF. The DNA for the CDR3 is TGTGCCAGCAGTTCGACGGCTTCTGGAAACACCATATATTTT.

This chain uses TRBV6-1 with TRBJ1-2, with D unclear. Trimming removed 8 bases from V and 3 bases from J, with 13 bases in between. Germline values: CDR1 MNHNS, CDR2 SASEGT. The CDR3 is 13 amino acids. The CDR3 sequence: CASGFPEDYGYTF. In DNA form, the CDR3 reads TGTGCCAGCGGCTTTCCTGAAGACTATGGCTACACCTTC.

This clonotype was observed many times. The chain couples TRBV20-1 to TRBJ1-2; D uncertain. This CDR3 has 11 residues. V lost 2 bases and J 7 bases, leaving 8 bases between the germline ends. Germline assignment: CDR1 DFQATT and CDR2 SNEGSKA (reference sequence). This CDR3 reads CSARRGFGYTF. The CDR3 DNA is TGCAGTGCTAGAAGAGGGTTTGGCTACACCTTC.

V and J are TRBV13 and TRBJ2-5; 8 positions match TRBD1. The V segment lost 8 bases and the J segment 1 base; nucleotides outside the gene matches: 9. This CDR3 spans 15 amino acids. Germline V gives CDR1 PRHDT, CDR2 FYEKMQ (reference sequence). The DNA of the CDR3 is TGTGCCAGCCGCATCAGGACAGGGCTCCAAGAGACCCAGTACTTC. The encoded protein is CASRIRTGLQETQYF. Using reference TRBV13 and TRBJ2-5 for the parts outside the CDR3, the full variable domain is AAGVIQSPRHLIKEKRETATLKCYPIPRHDTVYWYQQGPGQDPQFLISFYEKMQSDKGSIPDRFSAQQFSDYHSELNMSSLELGDSALYFCASRIRTGLQETQYFGPGTRLLVL.

This clonotype was found many times. V gene TRBV30 combines with J gene TRBJ1-1; D gene uncertain. V gave up 1 base and J gave up 11 bases, with 17 bases separating them. The CDR3 spans 13 residues. Germline values: CDR1 GTSNPN, CDR2 SVGIG (reference sequence). The CDR3 loop reads CAWSANGGLGAFF. The CDR3 bases are TGTGCCTGGAGTGCTAATGGAGGGCTGGGGGCTTTCTTT.

As regards this clonotype: A read error is possible here, since a much larger clone lies one base away. The V call is TRBV19, the J call TRBJ2-7; D might be TRBD2 (5 bases). Per germline, CDR1 LNHDA and CDR2 SQIVND (reference sequence). The CDR3 is 14 amino acids. The V gene lost 1 base and the J gene lost 3 bases, with 10 bases spanning the gap. CDR3 in amino acids: CASSIASGNYEQYF. The DNA for the CDR3 is TGTGCCAGTAGTATAGCCTCGGGAAACTACGAGCAGTACTTC. The full variable domain, rest sourced from reference TRBV19 and TRBJ2-7, is DGGITQSPKYLFRKEGQNVTLSCEQNLNHDAMYWYRQDPGQGLRLIYYSQIVNDFQKGDIAEGYSVSREKKESFPLTVTSAQKNPTAFYLCASSIASGNYEQYFGPGTRLTVT.

On this clonotype itself: Given a much more abundant clone one base away, this may be a read error. J is TRBJ2-7 and V is TRBV7-8, with D perhaps TRBD2 (5 bases). Trimming removed 2 bases from V and 2 bases from J, with 7 bases in between. Germline V CDR1 and CDR2: SGHVS, FQNEAQ. CDR3 length equals 13 residues. CDR3 nucleotides: TGTGCCAGCAGCTTATTCGGGGCCTACGAGCAGTACTTC. Protein product: CASSLFGAYEQYF.

This clonotype was detected ten times or more. V and J are TRBV28 and TRBJ2-3; D is undetermined. This CDR3 region has 14 residues. Germline-derived CDR1 and CDR2 are MDHEN and SYDVKM. With 6 bases removed from V and 1 base from J, the gap between germline ends came to 11 bases. CDR3 protein: CASSQLVGTDTQYF. For the CDR3, the DNA is TGTGCCAGCAGCCAGCTGGTCGGCACAGATACGCAGTATTTT.

This clonotype was counted ten times or more. This chain links TRBV15 with TRBJ1-2; a weak D match, TRBD1 (6 bases). Deletions cut 0 bases from V and 3 bases from J, with 17 bases between. Looked up from germline, CDR1 is LNHNV and CDR2 is YYDKDF (reference sequence). The CDR3 is 17 residues long. The CDR3 nucleotides read TGTGCCACCAGCAGAGAGGAAGACGGTCCAGGGGACTATGGCTACACCTTC. Protein sequence: CATSREEDGPGDYGYTF.

This clonotype showed up many times. This chain connects TRBV18 to TRBJ1-1, with 8 bases fitting TRBD1. Germline-derived CDR1 and CDR2 are KGHSH and LQKENI. Trimming at V came to 3 bases and at J to 2 bases, leaving 8 bases not matched to a gene. The CDR3 totals 16 residues. For the CDR3, the DNA is TGTGCCAGCTCACCCGGGGCAGGGGGCCTTAACACTGAAGCTTTCTTT. This codes for CASSPGAGGLNTEAFF.

The CDR3 nucleotides are TGTGCCAGCAGTGACGATCCCCGGACAGCGGGTTATAATTCACCCCTCCACTTT. It encodes CASSDDPRTAGYNSPLHF. J is TRBJ1-6 and V is TRBV6-1; TRBD1 might be the D (6 bases). V was shortened by 3 bases and J by 4 bases, with 19 bases between the two germline ends. The CDR3 contains 18 residues. Germline V lookup: CDR1 MNHNS, CDR2 SASEGT.

This clonotype was seen repeatedly, ten times or more. The rearrangement links TRBV7-2 to TRBJ1-1; D may be TRBD1 (6 bases). The CDR3 is 14 amino acids. Germline assignment: CDR1 SGHTA and CDR2 FQGNSA. Trimming removed 6 bases from V and 6 bases from J, with 17 bases in between. DNA for the CDR3: TGTGCCAGCAGTCTCGGGACATGGGAGGCTGAAGCTTTCTTT. This gives the protein CASSLGTWEAEAFF. Drawing the rest from reference TRBV7-2 and TRBJ1-1, the complete variable domain is GAGVSQSPSNKVTEKGKDVELRCDPISGHTALYWYRQSLGQGLEFLIYFQGNSAPDKSGLPSDRFSAERTGGSVSTLTIQRTQQEDSAVYLCASSLGTWEAEAFFGQGTRLTVV.

V and J are TRBV4-3 and TRBJ2-3; D call uncertain. From germline, CDR1 is LGHNA and CDR2 YSLEER. This CDR3 contains 14 residues. Trimming left V 4 bases short and J 4 bases short, with 12 bases between. The CDR3 protein is CASSRNTGPDTQYF. CDR3 DNA sequence: TGCGCCAGCAGCCGAAACACGGGCCCAGATACGCAGTATTTT.

The chain couples TRBV19 to TRBJ2-7, with 8 bases fitting TRBD1. V lost 4 bases, J lost 5 bases, and 4 bases stayed unmatched. Germline V gene sequence: CDR1 LNHDA, CDR2 SQIVND (reference sequence). The CDR3 loop spans 13 amino acids. The CDR3 loop is CASSTGGNNEQYF. CDR3 bases: TGTGCCAGTAGTACAGGGGGCAACAACGAGCAGTACTTC.